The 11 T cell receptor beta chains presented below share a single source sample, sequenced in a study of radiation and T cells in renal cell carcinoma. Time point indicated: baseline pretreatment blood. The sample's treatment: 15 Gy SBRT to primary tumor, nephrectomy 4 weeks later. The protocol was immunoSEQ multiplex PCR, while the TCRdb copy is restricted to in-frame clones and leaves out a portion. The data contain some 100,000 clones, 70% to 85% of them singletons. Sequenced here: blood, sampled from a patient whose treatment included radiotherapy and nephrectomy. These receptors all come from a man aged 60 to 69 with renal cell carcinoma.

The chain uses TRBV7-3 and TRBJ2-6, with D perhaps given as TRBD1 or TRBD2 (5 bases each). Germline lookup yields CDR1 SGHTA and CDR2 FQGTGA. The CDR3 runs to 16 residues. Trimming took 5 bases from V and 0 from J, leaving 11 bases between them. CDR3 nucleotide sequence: TGTGCCAGCAGCCATGAGGGGAGCTCTGGGGCCAACGTCCTGACTTTC. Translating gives CASSHEGSSGANVLTF.

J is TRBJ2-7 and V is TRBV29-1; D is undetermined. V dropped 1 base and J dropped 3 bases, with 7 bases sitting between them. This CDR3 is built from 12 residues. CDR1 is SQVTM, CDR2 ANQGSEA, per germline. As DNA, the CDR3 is TGCAGCGTTGAAGGCGAGAGCTACGAGCAGTACTTC. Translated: CSVEGESYEQYF.

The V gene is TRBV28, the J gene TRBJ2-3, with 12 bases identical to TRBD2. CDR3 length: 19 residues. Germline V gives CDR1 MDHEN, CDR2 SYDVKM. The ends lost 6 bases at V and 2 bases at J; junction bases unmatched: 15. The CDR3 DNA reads TGTGCCAGCAGGGGAGGGACTAGCGGGCCGACAGCCGCCACAGATACGCAGTATTTT. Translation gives CASRGGTSGPTAATDTQYF. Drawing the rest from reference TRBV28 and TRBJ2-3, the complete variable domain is DVKVTQSSRYLVKRTGEKVFLECVQDMDHENMFWYRQDPGLGLRLIYFSYDVKMKEKGDIPEGYSVSREKKERFSLILESASTNQTSMYLCASRGGTSGPTAATDTQYFGPGTRLTVL.

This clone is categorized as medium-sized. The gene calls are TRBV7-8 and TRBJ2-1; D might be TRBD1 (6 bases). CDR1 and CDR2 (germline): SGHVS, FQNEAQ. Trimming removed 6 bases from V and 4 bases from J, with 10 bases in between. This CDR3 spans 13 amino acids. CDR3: CASSWTAYNEQFF. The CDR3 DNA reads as TGTGCCAGCAGTTGGACAGCATACAATGAGCAGTTCTTC.

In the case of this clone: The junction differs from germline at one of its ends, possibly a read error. The CDR3 bases are TGTGCCAGCTCACCAGTCGTCACAGGGAACAACGGGGAGCTGTTTTTT. It encodes CASSPVVTGNNGELFF. The chain employs TRBV18 and TRBJ2-2; tentatively, D is TRBD1 (6 bases). Germline loops: CDR1 KGHSH, CDR2 LQKENI. CDR3 size: 16 residues.

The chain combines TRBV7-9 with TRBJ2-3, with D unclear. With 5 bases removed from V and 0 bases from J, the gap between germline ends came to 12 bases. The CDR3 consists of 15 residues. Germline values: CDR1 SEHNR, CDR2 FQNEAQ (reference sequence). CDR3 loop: CASSPSVRSTDTQYF. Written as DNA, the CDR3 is TGTGCCAGCAGCCCAAGCGTTAGAAGCACAGATACGCAGTATTTT.

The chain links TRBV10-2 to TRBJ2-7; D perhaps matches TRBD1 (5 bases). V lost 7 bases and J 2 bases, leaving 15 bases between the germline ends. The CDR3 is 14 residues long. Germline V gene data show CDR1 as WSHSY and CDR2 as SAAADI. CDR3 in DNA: TGCGCCAGCATACGGGCAGGGTCAGCCTACGAGCAGTACTTC. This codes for CASIRAGSAYEQYF.

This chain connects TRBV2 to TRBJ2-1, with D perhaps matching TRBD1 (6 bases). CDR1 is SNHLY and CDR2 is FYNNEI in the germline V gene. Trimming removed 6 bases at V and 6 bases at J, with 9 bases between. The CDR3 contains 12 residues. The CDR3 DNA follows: TGTGCCAGCAGAGCAGGGGCCAATGAGCAGTTCTTC. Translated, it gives CASRAGANEQFF. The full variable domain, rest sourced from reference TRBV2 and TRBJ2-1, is EPEVTQTPSHQVTQMGQEVILRCVPISNHLYFYWYRQILGQKVEFLVSFYNNEISEKSEIFDDQFSVERPDGSNFTLKIRSTKLEDSAMYFCASRAGANEQFFGPGTRLTVL.

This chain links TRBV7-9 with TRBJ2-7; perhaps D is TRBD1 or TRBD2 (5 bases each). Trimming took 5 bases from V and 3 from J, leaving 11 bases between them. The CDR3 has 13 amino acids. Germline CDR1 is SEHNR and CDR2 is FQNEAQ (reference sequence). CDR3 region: CASSLGAGYEQYF. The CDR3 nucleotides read TGTGCCAGCAGCCTCGGGGCAGGCTACGAGCAGTACTTC. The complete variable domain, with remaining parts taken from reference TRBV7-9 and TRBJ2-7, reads DTGVSQNPRHKITKRGQNVTFRCDPISEHNRLYWYRQTLGQGPEFLTYFQNEAQLEKSRLLSDRFSAERPKGSFSTLEIQRTEQGDSAMYLCASSLGAGYEQYFGPGTRLTVT.

CDR3 loop: CSAGTPMAQYF. DNA of the CDR3: TGCAGTGCTGGGACGCCGATGGCCCAGTACTTC. The chain carries TRBV20-1 and TRBJ2-5; possibly TRBD1 or TRBD2 for D (5 bases each). CDR3 length: 11 amino acids. The germline V and J ends were trimmed by 5 bases and 9 bases, with 13 bases remaining between them. Germline lookup yields CDR1 DFQATT and CDR2 SNEGSKA (reference sequence).

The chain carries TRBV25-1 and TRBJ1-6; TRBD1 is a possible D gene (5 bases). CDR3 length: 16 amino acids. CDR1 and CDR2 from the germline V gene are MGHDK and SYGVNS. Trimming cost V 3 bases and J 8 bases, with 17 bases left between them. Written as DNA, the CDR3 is TGTGCCAGCAGTGAGGGTGGGGCAGGATCCTATTCACCCCTCCACTTT. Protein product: CASSEGGAGSYSPLHF.